Below are 23 T cell receptor beta chains sequenced from a single sample in a study of blood T cells in healthy people across ages. A second PCR, run for about 6 to 11 cycles, used a sample-barcoded 5' primer plus a J-beta primer mix. One entry per CDR3 protein, called by TCRdb with MiXCR from the 5' RACE reads. The sample includes 550,000 to 800,000 distinct CDR3 sequences, 32% of them seen just once. The specimen sequenced was blood. These receptors all come from a woman older than 75 in good health.

The V gene is TRBV6-5, the J gene TRBJ2-5; 7 bases agree with TRBD2. The J call is doubtful: the DNA matches TRBJ2-7 better. The CDR3 runs 11 residues. Germline values: CDR1 MNHEY, CDR2 SVGAGI. The CDR3 coding sequence is TGTGCCAGAGGACTAGCCTACGAGCAGTACTTC. Amino acid sequence: CARGLAYEQYF.

This clonotype was picked up many times. The chain links TRBV5-4 to TRBJ2-5, with D possibly TRBD2 on 5 matching bases. This CDR3 spans 16 amino acids. V gave up 3 bases and J gave up 0 bases, with 15 bases separating them. The germline V gene has CDR1 SGHNT and CDR2 YYREEE (reference sequence). The chain's CDR3 is CASSSGKDLYQETQYF. DNA for the CDR3: TGTGCCAGCAGCTCGGGGAAAGACTTGTACCAAGAGACCCAGTACTTC.

The chain recombines TRBV10-2 with TRBJ2-1; either TRBD1 or TRBD2 may fit D (5 bases each). This CDR3 has 14 residues. The germline gives CDR1 WSHSY, CDR2 SAAADI. The ends were cut back, 6 bases at V and 12 bases at J, with 21 bases in the middle. The CDR3 DNA reads as TGCGCCAGCAGGGATGGGGGTAGTGGGTCAAGGCAGTTCTTC. Translated: CASRDGGSGSRQFF.

CDR3 amino acids: CASSLDVLPNQPQHF. The CDR3 nucleotides read TGTGCCAGCAGCTTAGATGTGCTTCCCAATCAGCCCCAGCATTTT. The chain carries TRBV7-2 and TRBJ1-5; D is unclear. This CDR3 is 15 amino acids long. Germline CDR1 and CDR2: SGHTA and FQGNSA. Trimming took 1 base from V and 3 from J, leaving 10 bases between them. The whole variable domain, remainder taken from reference TRBV7-2 and TRBJ1-5, is GAGVSQSPSNKVTEKGKDVELRCDPISGHTALYWYRQSLGQGLEFLIYFQGNSAPDKSGLPSDRFSAERTGGSVSTLTIQRTQQEDSAVYLCASSLDVLPNQPQHFGDGTRLSIL.

This sequence joins TRBV7-2 and TRBJ2-1; D ambiguous. Germline CDR1 is SGHTA and CDR2 is FQGNSA. The length of the CDR3 is 15 residues. Trimming stripped 2 bases from V and 6 bases from J, with 14 bases between. DNA of the CDR3: TGTGCCAGCAGCTTACGGACCCCCAGTGCCAATGAGCAGTTCTTC. This encodes CASSLRTPSANEQFF.

In this sample, this clonotype turned up many times. The chain employs TRBV7-9 and TRBJ2-7; perhaps D is TRBD1 or TRBD2 (5 bases each). Germline loops: CDR1 SEHNR, CDR2 FQNEAQ (reference sequence). The CDR3 is 15 amino acids. Trimming took off 5 bases at V and 5 bases at J, with 19 bases between the two ends. CDR3 nucleotides: TGTGCCAGCAGCCCTAGGAGCGCCGGGGACCACGAGCAGTACTTC. Translated, it gives CASSPRSAGDHEQYF.

This rearrangement joins TRBV6-2 or TRBV6-3 to TRBJ1-3; 7 positions agree with TRBD1. Germline trimming cut 5 bases from V and 0 bases from J; bases unmatched to any gene: 7. This CDR3 comprises 16 residues. The germline CDR1 and CDR2 sequences are MNHEY and SVGEGT. The CDR3 is CASSRTGTISGNTIYF. In nucleotides, the CDR3 is TGTGCCAGCAGTCGGACAGGAACGATCTCTGGAAACACCATATATTTT.

With regard to this clonotype: A much larger clone is a single base away; this may be a read error. The rearrangement links TRBV20-1 to TRBJ2-5, with 8 bases matching TRBD2. With V trimmed by 3 bases and J by 11 bases, 20 bases remained unmatched. There are 16 residues in the CDR3. From germline, CDR1 is DFQATT and CDR2 SNEGSKA (reference sequence). The CDR3 spells CSASGGVRSSYNEQYF. The CDR3 DNA reads as TGCAGTGCTAGCGGGGGGGTGAGATCTTCCTACAATGAGCAGTACTTC.

The gene calls are TRBV5-1 and TRBJ2-7, with a possible D match to TRBD1 (5 bases). Germline loops: CDR1 SGHRS, CDR2 YFSETQ. Deletions cut 4 bases from V and 5 bases from J, with 22 bases between. The CDR3 sequence is 16 residues long. The CDR3 nucleotides read TGCGCCAGCAGCCTGGAGCCCACACCAGTACAGGACGAGCAGTACTTC. It encodes CASSLEPTPVQDEQYF.

The chain has TRBV24-1 and TRBJ2-4; possibly TRBD1 for D (6 bases). This CDR3 has 17 amino acids. V was clipped by 4 bases and J by 3 bases, with 18 bases between them. CDR1 and CDR2 from the germline V gene are KGHDR and SFDVKD. CDR3 sequence (DNA): TGTGCCACCAGTGACCCTGGGACAAATTCAGGCAAAAACATTCAGTACTTC. Translation gives CATSDPGTNSGKNIQYF.

Remarks on this clonotype: Germline and junction disagree at one end, which may indicate a read error. The genes are TRBV19 and TRBJ2-1; D assignment may be TRBD1 or TRBD2 (5 bases each). Germline V gene lookup returns CDR1 LNHDA and CDR2 SQIVND (reference sequence). The CDR3 contains 14 residues. CDR3 DNA sequence: TGTGCCAGTAGTAGCCCGCTGGGGGACGATGAGCTGTTCTTC. It is translated as CASSSPLGDDELFF.

The V gene is TRBV5-5, the J gene TRBJ1-5; TRBD1 matches at 7 bases. Germline V CDR1 and CDR2: SGHKS, YYEKEE (reference sequence). The CDR3 runs 18 residues. J was trimmed by 5 bases and V by 4 bases; bases with no gene match: 18. This CDR3 reads CASSPNELQGRWDQPQHF. CDR3 in DNA: TGTGCCAGCAGCCCCAACGAATTACAGGGGAGGTGGGATCAGCCCCAGCATTTT.

The rearrangement joins TRBV11-2 to TRBJ2-3; D may be TRBD1 (6 bases). This CDR3 contains 15 residues. CDR1 and CDR2 (germline): SGHAT, FQNNGV. Trimming removed 2 bases from V and 6 bases from J, with 15 bases in between. CDR3 nucleotides: TGTGCCAGCAGCTTAATAAGGGGGTCCGGGGATACGCAGTATTTT. This translates into CASSLIRGSGDTQYF.

Notes on this clonotype: This clone may be a read error of a much larger clone one base away. The genes are TRBV20-1 and TRBJ1-6, with unresolved D. V shed 4 bases and J shed 0 bases, with 16 bases lying between them. From germline, CDR1 is DFQATT and CDR2 SNEGSKA (reference sequence). This CDR3 is built from 17 residues. CDR3 sequence reads: CSAKPGSSSSYNSPLHF. The CDR3 DNA follows: TGCAGTGCTAAGCCAGGCAGTTCGAGCTCCTATAATTCACCCCTCCACTTT.

The rearrangement joins TRBV20-1 to TRBJ2-1; D not resolved. Trimming pared 4 bases from V and 0 bases from J, leaving 10 bases between. The CDR3 consists of 14 residues. Germline V gives CDR1 DFQATT, CDR2 SNEGSKA (reference sequence). The CDR3 region is CSANEASSYNEQFF. The CDR3, as DNA: TGCAGTGCTAACGAAGCAAGCTCCTACAATGAGCAGTTCTTC.

The chain combines TRBV2 with TRBJ2-7; maybe TRBD1 (6 bases). Deletions cut 5 bases from V and 6 bases from J, with 20 bases between. Germline V gives CDR1 SNHLY, CDR2 FYNNEI. The CDR3 totals 15 residues. CDR3 region: CASSRSSGAGSEQYF. The CDR3 nucleotides read TGTGCCAGCAGTCGATCGTCAGGGGCTGGGAGCGAGCAGTACTTC.

The chain recombines TRBV4-2 with TRBJ2-7, with a weak D call TRBD2 (7 bases). The V gene's germline CDR1 is LGHNA and CDR2 YNFKEQ. This CDR3 contains 16 residues. V gave up 0 bases and J gave up 1 base, with 13 bases separating them. The CDR3 sequence: CASSQEAGAISYEQYF. CDR3 DNA: TGTGCCAGCAGCCAAGAGGCGGGGGCGATTTCCTACGAGCAGTACTTC.

About this clonotype: A much larger clone sits a single nucleotide away, making a read error possible. The chain has TRBV20-1 and TRBJ2-1; 8 positions match TRBD2. The length of the CDR3 is 15 residues. CDR1 is DFQATT, CDR2 SNEGSKA, per germline (reference sequence). In DNA form, the CDR3 reads TGCAGTGCTATTCCCGGGGGGGCCTTTTTAAATGAGCGGTTCTTC. It codes for CSAIPGGAFLNERFF.

The genes are TRBV4-3 and TRBJ1-4, with D possibly being TRBD1 (5 bases). This CDR3 contains 15 residues. Between the trimmed V and J ends, which lost 1 base and 0 bases, there was a span of 6 bases. Germline assignment: CDR1 LGHNA and CDR2 YSLEER. CDR3 nucleotide sequence: TGCGCCAGCAGCCAAGCGGGGCCAACTAATGAAAAACTGTTTTTT. Its protein is CASSQAGPTNEKLFF.

A word on this clonotype: This may be a read error: a much more frequent sequence differs by one nucleotide. This chain joins TRBV7-2 and TRBJ2-7; perhaps TRBD1 as D (5 bases). The V gene's germline CDR1 is SGHTA and CDR2 FQGNSA. CDR3 length: 13 residues. The germline V and J ends were trimmed by 0 bases and 7 bases, with 10 bases remaining between them. The CDR3 reads CASSLAGQNEQYF. The CDR3 bases are TGTGCCAGCAGCTTAGCGGGGCAGAATGAGCAGTACTTC.

In its sample, this clonotype was seen many times. The rearrangement joins TRBV6-2 or TRBV6-3 to TRBJ2-7, with a weak D call TRBD1 (6 bases). Germline values: CDR1 MNHEY, CDR2 SVGEGT. Trimming cost V 6 bases and J 7 bases, with 16 bases left between them. CDR3 size: 13 residues. CDR3 residues: CASSLSSGVEQYF. In nucleotides, the CDR3 is TGTGCCAGCAGCCTCTCTTCAGGGGTAGAGCAGTACTTC.

Notes on this clonotype: A much larger clone differs by one base, so this may be a read error. This rearrangement joins TRBV7-2 to TRBJ2-1; 7 bases map to TRBD2. The germline CDR1 and CDR2 sequences are SGHTA and FQGNSA. The V segment lost 5 bases and the J segment 0 bases; nucleotides outside the gene matches: 7. The CDR3 is 16 amino acids. The CDR3 sequence: CASSRTSTTSYNEQFF. CDR3 nucleotide sequence: TGTGCCAGCAGCCGGACTAGTACTACCTCCTACAATGAGCAGTTCTTC.

J is TRBJ2-3 and V is TRBV7-9; TRBD1 matches 9 bases. The ends lost 2 bases at V and 4 bases at J; junction bases unmatched: 7. CDR3 length: 16 amino acids. Germline lookup yields CDR1 SEHNR and CDR2 FQNEAQ (reference sequence). The CDR3, as DNA: TGTGCCAGCAGCTTATTGCCGGGACAGGGTGCAGATACGCAGTATTTT. This translates into CASSLLPGQGADTQYF.